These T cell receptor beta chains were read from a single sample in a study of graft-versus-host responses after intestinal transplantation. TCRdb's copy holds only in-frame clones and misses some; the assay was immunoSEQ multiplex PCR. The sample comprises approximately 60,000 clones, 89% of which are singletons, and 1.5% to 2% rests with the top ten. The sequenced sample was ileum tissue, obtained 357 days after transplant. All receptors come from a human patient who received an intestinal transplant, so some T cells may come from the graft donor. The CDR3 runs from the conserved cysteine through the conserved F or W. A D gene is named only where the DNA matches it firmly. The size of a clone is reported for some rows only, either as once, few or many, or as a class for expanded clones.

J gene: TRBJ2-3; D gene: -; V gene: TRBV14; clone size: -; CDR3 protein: CASSRRQAMGTDTQYF; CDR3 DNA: TGTGCCAGCAGCCGTCGACAGGCCATGGGCACAGATACGCAGTATTTT
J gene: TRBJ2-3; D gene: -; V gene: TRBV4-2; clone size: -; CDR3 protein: CASSQGGATDTQYF; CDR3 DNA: TGTGCCAGCAGCCAAGGGGGGGCTACAGATACGCAGTATTTT
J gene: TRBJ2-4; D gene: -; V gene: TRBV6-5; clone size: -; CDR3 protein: CASSYGDIQYF; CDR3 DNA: TGTGCCAGCAGTTACGGGGACATTCAGTACTTC
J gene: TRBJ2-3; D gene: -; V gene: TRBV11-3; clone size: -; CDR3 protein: CASSLYGGSGTDTQYF; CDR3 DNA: TGTGCCAGCAGCTTATATGGGGGATCGGGCACAGATACGCAGTATTTT
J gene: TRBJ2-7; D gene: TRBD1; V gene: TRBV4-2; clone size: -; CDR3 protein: CASSTRQGGYGYEQYF; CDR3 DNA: TGTGCCAGCAGCACCCGACAGGGGGGATATGGGTACGAGCAGTACTTC
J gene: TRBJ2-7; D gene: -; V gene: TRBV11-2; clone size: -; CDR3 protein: CASSLGGSSYEQYF; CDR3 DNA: TGTGCCAGCAGCTTGGGGGGCAGCTCCTACGAGCAGTACTTC
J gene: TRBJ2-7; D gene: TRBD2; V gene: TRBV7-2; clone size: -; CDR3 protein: CASSLAGGDSYEQYF; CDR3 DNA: TGTGCCAGCAGCTTAGCGGGGGGGGACTCCTACGAGCAGTACTTC
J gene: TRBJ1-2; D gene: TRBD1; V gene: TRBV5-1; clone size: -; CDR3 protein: CASSRGQTYGYTF; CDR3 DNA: TGCGCCAGCAGCAGGGGACAGACTTATGGCTACACCTTC
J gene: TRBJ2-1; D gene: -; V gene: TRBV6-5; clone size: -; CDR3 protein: CASQGPYNEQFF; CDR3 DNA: TGTGCCAGCCAGGGGCCCTACAATGAGCAGTTCTTC
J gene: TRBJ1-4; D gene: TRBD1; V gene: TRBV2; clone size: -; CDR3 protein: CASRRQGAFEKLFF; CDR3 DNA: TGTGCCAGCAGGCGACAGGGGGCGTTTGAAAAACTGTTTTTT
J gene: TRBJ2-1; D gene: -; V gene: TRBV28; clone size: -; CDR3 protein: CASSTPNERQFF; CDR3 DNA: TGTGCCAGCAGTACCCCAAATGAGCGGCAGTTCTTC
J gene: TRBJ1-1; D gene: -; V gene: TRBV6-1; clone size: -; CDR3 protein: CASSVGTAIRTEAFF; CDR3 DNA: TGTGCCAGCAGTGTTGGGACTGCGATTCGTACTGAAGCTTTCTTT
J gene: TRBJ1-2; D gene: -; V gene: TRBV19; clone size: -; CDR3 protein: CASSIVGANYGYTF; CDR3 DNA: TGTGCCAGTAGTATCGTCGGAGCTAACTATGGCTACACCTTC
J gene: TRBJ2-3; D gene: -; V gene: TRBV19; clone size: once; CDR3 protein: CATRGHLSTDTQYF; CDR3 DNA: TGTGCCACGCGGGGACACCTAAGCACAGATACGCAGTATTTT
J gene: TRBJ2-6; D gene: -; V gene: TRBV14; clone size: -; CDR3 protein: CASSQVGGAGANVLTF; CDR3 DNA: TGTGCCAGCAGCCAAGTTGGGGGCGCTGGGGCCAACGTCCTGACTTTC
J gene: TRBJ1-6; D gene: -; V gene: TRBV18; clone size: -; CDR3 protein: CASSTDQGNSPLHF; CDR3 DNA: TGTGCCAGCTCAACAGATCAGGGAAATTCACCCCTCCACTTT
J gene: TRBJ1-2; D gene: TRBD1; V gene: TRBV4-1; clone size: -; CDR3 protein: CASSPFVGTGAPTGYTF; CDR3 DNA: TGCGCCAGCAGCCCCTTTGTGGGGACAGGGGCGCCTACTGGCTACACCTTC
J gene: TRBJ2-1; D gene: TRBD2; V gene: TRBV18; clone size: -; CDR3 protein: CASSPPGLASPPEQFF; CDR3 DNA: TGTGCCAGCTCACCTCCCGGACTAGCGAGCCCCCCCGAGCAGTTCTTC
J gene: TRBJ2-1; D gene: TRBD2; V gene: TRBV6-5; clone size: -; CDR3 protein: CASSYSGGGYNEQFF; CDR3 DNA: TGTGCCAGCAGTTACTCTGGCGGGGGTTACAATGAGCAGTTCTTC
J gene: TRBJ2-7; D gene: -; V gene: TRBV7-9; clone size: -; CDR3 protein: CASSPNYEQYF; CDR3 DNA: TGTGCCAGCAGCCCGAATTACGAGCAGTACTTC
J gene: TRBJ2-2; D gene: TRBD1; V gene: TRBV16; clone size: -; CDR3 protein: CASSQLTSGQGNTGELFF; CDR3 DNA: TGTGCCAGCAGCCAGTTGACCTCGGGACAGGGGAACACCGGGGAGCTGTTTTTT
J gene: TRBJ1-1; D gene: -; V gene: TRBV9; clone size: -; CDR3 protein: CASSVAQGTEAFF; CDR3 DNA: TGTGCCAGCAGCGTAGCCCAGGGCACTGAAGCTTTCTTT
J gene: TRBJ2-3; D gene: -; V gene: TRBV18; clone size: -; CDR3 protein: CASSPRSGTDTQYF; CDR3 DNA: TGTGCCAGCTCACCACGCAGCGGCACAGATACGCAGTATTTT
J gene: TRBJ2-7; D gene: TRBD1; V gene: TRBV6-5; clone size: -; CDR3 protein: CASSRTGQSSYEQYF; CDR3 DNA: TGTGCCAGCAGTAGGACAGGTCAGAGCTCCTACGAGCAGTACTTC
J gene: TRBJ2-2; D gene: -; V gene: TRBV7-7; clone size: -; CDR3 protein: CASSLNRGTGELFF; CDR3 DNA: TGTGCCAGCAGCTTAAATCGGGGAACCGGGGAGCTGTTTTTT
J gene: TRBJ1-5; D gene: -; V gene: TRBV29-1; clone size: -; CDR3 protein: CSVAPSGVDQPQHF; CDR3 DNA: TGCAGCGTTGCACCTTCCGGAGTTGATCAGCCCCAGCATTTT
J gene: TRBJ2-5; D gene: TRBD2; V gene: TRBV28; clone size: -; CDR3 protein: CASRHGLAGSLEETQYF; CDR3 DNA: TGTGCCAGCAGGCACGGACTAGCGGGATCCCTTGAAGAGACCCAGTACTTC
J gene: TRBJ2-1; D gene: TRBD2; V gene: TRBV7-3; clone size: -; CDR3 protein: CASSSRGLAGVNLHEQFF; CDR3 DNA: TGTGCCAGCAGCTCCAGGGGACTAGCGGGAGTTAATCTCCATGAGCAGTTCTTC
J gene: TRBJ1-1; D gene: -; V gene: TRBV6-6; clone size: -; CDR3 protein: CASTLMGRPNTEAFF; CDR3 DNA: TGTGCCAGCACCCTAATGGGACGGCCGAACACTGAAGCTTTCTTT
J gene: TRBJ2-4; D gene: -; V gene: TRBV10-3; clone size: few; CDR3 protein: CAISERGRDKNIQYF; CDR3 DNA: TGTGCCATCAGTGAGCGCGGAAGGGACAAAAACATTCAGTACTTC
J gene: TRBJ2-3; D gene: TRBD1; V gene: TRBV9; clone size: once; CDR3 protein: CASSVEGGTGNTQYF; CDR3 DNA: TGTGCCAGCAGCGTAGAGGGCGGGACAGGGAATACGCAGTATTTT
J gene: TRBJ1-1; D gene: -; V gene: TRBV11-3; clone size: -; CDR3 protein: CASSLIPDPDLYERPEAFF; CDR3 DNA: TGTGCCAGCAGCTTAATACCCGACCCGGACCTATATGAACGGCCTGAAGCTTTCTTT
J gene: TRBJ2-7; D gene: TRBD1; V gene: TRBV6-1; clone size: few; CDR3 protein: CASNNPGQVAYEQYF; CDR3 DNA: TGTGCCAGCAACAATCCGGGACAGGTGGCCTACGAGCAGTACTTC
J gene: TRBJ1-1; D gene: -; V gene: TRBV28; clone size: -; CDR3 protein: CASSPQMALRNTEAFF; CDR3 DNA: TGTGCCAGCAGTCCCCAGATGGCCCTCAGGAACACTGAAGCTTTCTTT
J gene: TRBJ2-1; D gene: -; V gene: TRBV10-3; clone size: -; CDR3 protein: CAIRGVNNEQFF; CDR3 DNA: TGTGCCATCCGGGGCGTCAACAATGAGCAGTTCTTC
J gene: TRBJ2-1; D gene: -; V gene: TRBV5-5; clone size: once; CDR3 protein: CASSLGWTNNNEQFF; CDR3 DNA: TGTGCCAGCAGCTTGGGTTGGACTAACAACAATGAGCAGTTCTTC
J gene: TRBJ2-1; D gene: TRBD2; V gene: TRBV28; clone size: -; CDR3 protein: CASSFLAGDSYNEQFF; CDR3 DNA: TGTGCCAGCAGCTTTTTAGCGGGAGACTCCTACAATGAGCAGTTCTTC
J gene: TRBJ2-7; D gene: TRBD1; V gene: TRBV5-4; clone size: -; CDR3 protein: CASSFRDRTYEQYF; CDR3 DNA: TGTGCCAGCAGCTTTCGGGACAGAACCTACGAGCAGTACTTC
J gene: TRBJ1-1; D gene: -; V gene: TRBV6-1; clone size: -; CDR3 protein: CASSTPAPEAFF; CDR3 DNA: TGTGCCAGCAGTACCCCGGCGCCAGAAGCTTTCTTT
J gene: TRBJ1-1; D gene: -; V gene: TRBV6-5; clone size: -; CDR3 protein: CASRGGLTEAFF; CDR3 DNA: TGTGCCAGCCGCGGAGGTCTCACTGAAGCTTTCTTT